This is a list of T cell receptor beta chains from one sample in a study of T cell clones after liver transplantation. Generated by immunoSEQ multiplex PCR, the TCRdb table keeps only in-frame clones and is missing some. The sample lists about 74,000 clones, 80% occurring once. The source was CD4+ T cells from blood, collected before liver transplant. These receptors all come from a human donor who received a liver transplant. The CDR3 runs from the conserved cysteine through the conserved F or W. The order of the fields is V gene, D gene, J gene, clone size, CDR3 protein, CDR3 DNA. A D gene is named only where the DNA matches it firmly. Clone size is given for some rows only: seen once, a few or many times, or a class if the clone is expanded.

TRBV6-1	-	TRBJ2-1	-	CASSVTLRQPREQFF	TGTGCCAGCAGTGTCACCTTAAGACAGCCCCGTGAGCAGTTCTTC
TRBV5-5	-	TRBJ1-2	-	CASSLDRWTGYTF	TGTGCCAGCAGCTTGGATAGGTGGACCGGCTACACCTTC
TRBV5-4	TRBD2	TRBJ2-5	-	CASSIAGPGTQYF	TGTGCCAGCAGCATAGCGGGTCCTGGGACCCAATACTTC
TRBV28	TRBD1	TRBJ1-2	-	CASRIRTGIGGGYTF	TGTGCCAGCAGAATCCGGACAGGGATCGGAGGAGGCTACACCTTC
TRBV2	TRBD2	TRBJ2-1	once	CASSVGGTSGFF	TGTGCCAGCAGCGTAGGAGGGACTAGCGGGTTCTTC
TRBV29-1	-	TRBJ1-1	-	CSGRAVNSEAFF	TGCAGCGGGAGGGCAGTCAACAGTGAAGCTTTCTTT
TRBV5-1	-	TRBJ2-5	-	CASMRQNPQETQYF	TGCGCCAGCATGCGACAGAACCCCCAAGAGACCCAGTACTTC
TRBV5-1	TRBD1	TRBJ2-1	-	CASSSTGQYGNEQFF	TGCGCCAGCAGCTCCACGGGACAGTATGGCAATGAGCAGTTCTTC
TRBV30	TRBD2	TRBJ2-7	-	CAWSVRGLAGVGAEQYF	TGTGCCTGGAGTGTACGAGGACTAGCGGGAGTAGGGGCCGAGCAGTACTTC
TRBV14	-	TRBJ1-5	-	CASSPRKQGGNQPQHF	TGTGCCAGCAGCCCAAGGAAACAGGGCGGGAATCAGCCCCAGCATTTT